This TCR beta chain was retrieved from a study of technical replicates of blood from a handful of donors. The repertoire was sequenced with immunoSEQ multiplex PCR; TCRdb's copy has only in-frame clones and lacks some. The sample includes about 89,000 clones, approximately 94% seen only once; the top ten take around 0.25%. CDR1 and CDR2 (germline): SEHNR, FQNEAQ (reference sequence). This CDR3 is built from 16 residues. Trimming removed 4 bases from V and 7 bases from J; junction bases left unmatched: 13. This clone was found once. The rearrangement uses TRBV7-9 and TRBJ1-2; 9 positions match TRBD1. The sequenced material came from T cells isolated from PBMCs. The clonotype originates from a human donor in good health. This CDR3 is CASSSPGQGLSFGYTF. As DNA, the CDR3 is TGTGCCAGCAGCTCGCCGGGACAGGGTCTGAGTTTTGGCTACACCTTC.